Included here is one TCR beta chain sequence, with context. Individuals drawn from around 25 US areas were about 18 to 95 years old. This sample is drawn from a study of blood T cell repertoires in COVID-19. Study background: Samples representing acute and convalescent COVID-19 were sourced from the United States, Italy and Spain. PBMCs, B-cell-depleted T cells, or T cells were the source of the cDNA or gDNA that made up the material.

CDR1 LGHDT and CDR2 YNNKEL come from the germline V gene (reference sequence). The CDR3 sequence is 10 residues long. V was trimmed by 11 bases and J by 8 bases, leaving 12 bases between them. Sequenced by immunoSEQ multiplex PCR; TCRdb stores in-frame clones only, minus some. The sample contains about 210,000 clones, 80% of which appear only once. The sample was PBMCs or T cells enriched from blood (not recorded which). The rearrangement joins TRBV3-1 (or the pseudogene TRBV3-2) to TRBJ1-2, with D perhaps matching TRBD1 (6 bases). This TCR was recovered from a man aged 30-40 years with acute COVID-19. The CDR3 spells CARQVDGYTF. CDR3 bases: TGTGCCCGACAGGTGGACGGCTACACCTTC.